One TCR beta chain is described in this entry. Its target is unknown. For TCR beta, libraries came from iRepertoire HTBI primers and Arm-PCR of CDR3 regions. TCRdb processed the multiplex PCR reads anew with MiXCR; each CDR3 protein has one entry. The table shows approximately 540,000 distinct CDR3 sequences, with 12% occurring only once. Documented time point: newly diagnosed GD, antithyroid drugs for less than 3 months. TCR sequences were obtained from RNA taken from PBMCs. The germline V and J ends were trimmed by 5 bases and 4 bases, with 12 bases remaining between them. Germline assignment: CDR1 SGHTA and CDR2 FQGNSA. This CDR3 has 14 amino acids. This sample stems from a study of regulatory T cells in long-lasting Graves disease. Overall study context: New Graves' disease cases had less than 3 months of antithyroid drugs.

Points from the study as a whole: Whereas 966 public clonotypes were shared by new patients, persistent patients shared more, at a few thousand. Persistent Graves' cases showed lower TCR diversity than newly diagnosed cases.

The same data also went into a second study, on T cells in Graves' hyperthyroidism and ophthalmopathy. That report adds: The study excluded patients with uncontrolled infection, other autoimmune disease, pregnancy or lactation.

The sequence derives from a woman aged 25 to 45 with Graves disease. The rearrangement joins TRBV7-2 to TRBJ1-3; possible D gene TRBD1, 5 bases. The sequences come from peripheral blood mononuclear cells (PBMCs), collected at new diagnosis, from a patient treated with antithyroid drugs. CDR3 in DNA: TGTGCCAGCAGCCCCAGGACAAGAGGAAACACCATATATTTT. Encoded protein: CASSPRTRGNTIYF.